Below are 2 T cell receptor beta chains sequenced from a single sample in a study of beta chain features in type 1 diabetes. Investigators reverse transcribed all isolated RNA, so they sequenced expressed TCRB transcripts. Repertoires were generated with immunoSEQ multiplex PCR, while TCRdb's copy carries only in-frame clones and drops some. The sample lists around 140,000 clones, approximately 10% occurring once. The sample was central memory CD4+ T cells from blood. All receptors come from a woman in her 40s in good health.

The table lists this clone with many counts. CDR3 residues: CASSQDRGGYSPLHF. The CDR3 bases are TGCGCCAGCAGCCAAGATCGAGGGGGTTATTCACCCCTCCACTTT. This chain connects TRBV4-3 to TRBJ1-6; D may be TRBD1 (6 bases). The CDR3 runs 15 residues. Trimming left V 0 bases short and J 8 bases short, with 11 bases between. From germline, CDR1 is LGHNA and CDR2 YSLEER.

Only a few counts were recorded for this clone. This chain joins TRBV5-4 and TRBJ2-3; D unresolved. From germline, CDR1 is SGHNT and CDR2 YYREEE (reference sequence). Trimming shortened V by 4 bases and J by 0 bases, and 3 bases separated the two germline ends. The CDR3 loop spans 12 amino acids. The CDR3 sequence: CASSLSTDTQYF. The CDR3 nucleotides read TGTGCCAGCAGCCTAAGCACAGATACGCAGTATTTT.